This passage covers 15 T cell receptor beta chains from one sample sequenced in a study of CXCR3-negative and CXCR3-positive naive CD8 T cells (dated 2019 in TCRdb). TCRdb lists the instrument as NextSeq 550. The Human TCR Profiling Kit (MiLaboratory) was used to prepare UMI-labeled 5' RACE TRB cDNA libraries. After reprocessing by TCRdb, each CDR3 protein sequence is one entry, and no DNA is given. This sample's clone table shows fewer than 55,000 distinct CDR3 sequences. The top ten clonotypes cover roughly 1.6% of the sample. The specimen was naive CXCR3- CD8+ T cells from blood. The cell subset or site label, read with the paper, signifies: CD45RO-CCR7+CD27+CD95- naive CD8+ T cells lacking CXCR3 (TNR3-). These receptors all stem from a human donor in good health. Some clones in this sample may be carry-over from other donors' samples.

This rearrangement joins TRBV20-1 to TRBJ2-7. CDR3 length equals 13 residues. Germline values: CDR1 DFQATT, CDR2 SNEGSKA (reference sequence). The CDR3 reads CSARLQGAYEQYF.

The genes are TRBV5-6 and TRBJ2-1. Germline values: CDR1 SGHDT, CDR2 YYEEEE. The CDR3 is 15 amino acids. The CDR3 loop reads CASSLPVNSYNEQFF.

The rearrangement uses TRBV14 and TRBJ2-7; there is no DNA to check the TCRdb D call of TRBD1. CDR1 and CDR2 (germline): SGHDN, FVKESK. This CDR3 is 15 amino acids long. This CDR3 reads CASSQGWGDPYEQYF. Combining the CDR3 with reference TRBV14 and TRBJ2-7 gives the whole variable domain EAGVTQFPSHSVIEKGQTVTLRCDPISGHDNLYWYRRVMGKEIKFLLHFVKESKQDESGMPNNRFLAERTGGTYSTLKVQPAELEDSGVYFCASSQGWGDPYEQYFGPGTRLTVT.

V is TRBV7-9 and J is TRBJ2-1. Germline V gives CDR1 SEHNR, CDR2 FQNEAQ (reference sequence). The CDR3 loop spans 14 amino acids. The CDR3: CASSLARVGDEQFF.

The CDR3 sequence: CASSSTGVGANVLTF. This chain links TRBV5-5 with TRBJ2-6; the D gene TCRdb calls, TRBD1, cannot be checked with no DNA. Germline CDR1 is SGHKS and CDR2 is YYEKEE (reference sequence). CDR3 length: 15 residues. Looking up the rest from reference TRBV5-5 and TRBJ2-6 gives the full variable domain: DAGVTQSPTHLIKTRGQQVTLRCSPISGHKSVSWYQQVLGQGPQFIFQYYEKEERGRGNFPDRFSARQFPNYSSELNVNALLLGDSALYLCASSSTGVGANVLTFGAGSRLTVL.

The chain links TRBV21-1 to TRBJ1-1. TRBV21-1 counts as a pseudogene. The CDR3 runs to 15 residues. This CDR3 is CASSIQKEENTEAFF.

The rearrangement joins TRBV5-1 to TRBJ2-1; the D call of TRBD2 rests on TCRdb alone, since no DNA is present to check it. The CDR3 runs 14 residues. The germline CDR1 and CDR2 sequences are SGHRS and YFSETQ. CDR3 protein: CASGPGGLNNEQFF.

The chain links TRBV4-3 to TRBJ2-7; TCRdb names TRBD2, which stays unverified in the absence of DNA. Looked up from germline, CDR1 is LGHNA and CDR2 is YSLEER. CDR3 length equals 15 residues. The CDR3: CASSQDSSGAYEQYF.

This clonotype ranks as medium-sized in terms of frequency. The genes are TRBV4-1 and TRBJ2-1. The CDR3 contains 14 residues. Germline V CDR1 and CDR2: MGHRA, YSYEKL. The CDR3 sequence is CASSQGNGWQEQFF.

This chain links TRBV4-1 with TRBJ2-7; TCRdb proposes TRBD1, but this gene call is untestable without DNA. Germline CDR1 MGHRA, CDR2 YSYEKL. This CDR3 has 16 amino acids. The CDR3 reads CASSQEVPGRSYEQYF.

CDR3: CSATDRVSYEQYF. The rearrangement uses TRBV20-1 and TRBJ2-7; checking the TCRdb D call of TRBD1 is not possible without DNA. CDR3 length equals 13 residues. From germline, CDR1 is DFQATT and CDR2 SNEGSKA (reference sequence).

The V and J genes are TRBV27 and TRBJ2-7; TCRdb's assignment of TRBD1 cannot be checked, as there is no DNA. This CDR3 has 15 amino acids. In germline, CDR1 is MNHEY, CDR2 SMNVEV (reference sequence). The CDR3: CASSFREGALYEQYF.

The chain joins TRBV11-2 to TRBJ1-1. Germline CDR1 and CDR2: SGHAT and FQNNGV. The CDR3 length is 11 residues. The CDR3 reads CASSSGVEAFF.

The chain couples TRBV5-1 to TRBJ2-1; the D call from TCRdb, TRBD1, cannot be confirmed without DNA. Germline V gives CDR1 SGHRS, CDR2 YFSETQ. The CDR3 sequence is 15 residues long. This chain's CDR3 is CASKGSGTTYNEQFF.

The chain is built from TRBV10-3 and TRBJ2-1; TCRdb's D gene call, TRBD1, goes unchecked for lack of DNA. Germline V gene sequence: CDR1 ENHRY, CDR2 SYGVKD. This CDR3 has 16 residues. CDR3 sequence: CAISDRRGGSYNEQFF.